The 31 T cell receptor beta chains listed next were all sequenced from one sample in a study of shared clonotypes between healthy human individuals. Libraries were prepared by immunoSEQ multiplex PCR; TCRdb keeps only in-frame clonotypes and omits some of them. The table shows some 2,100,000 clones, with 90% to 97% occurring only once. Sequenced: naive CD4+ T cells sorted from blood. Regarding subset: CD45RA+ positively selected. Every receptor here comes from a man aged 18-30 years in good health.

V gene TRBV19 combines with J gene TRBJ2-7, with D perhaps TRBD2 (6 bases). Germline assignment: CDR1 LNHDA and CDR2 SQIVND (reference sequence). V was clipped by 8 bases and J by 1 base, with 12 bases between them. The CDR3 sequence is 13 residues long. The CDR3 spells CASGRDLSYEQYF. CDR3 coding DNA: TGTGCCAGTGGGCGGGACCTGTCCTACGAGCAGTACTTC.

This chain uses TRBV2 with TRBJ2-1; 9 bases map to TRBD1. The V segment lost 7 bases and the J segment 5 bases; nucleotides outside the gene matches: 6. The CDR3 loop spans 14 amino acids. CDR1 SNHLY and CDR2 FYNNEI come from the germline V gene. CDR3 sequence (DNA): TGTGCCAGCAAAAGGGACAGGGTAAACAATGAGCAGTTCTTC. This gives the protein CASKRDRVNNEQFF.

The CDR3 region is CASSESPWTSSNEQFF. In DNA, the CDR3 is TGCGCCAGCAGTGAGTCGCCTTGGACATCGTCCAATGAGCAGTTCTTC. The V gene is TRBV10-1, the J gene TRBJ2-1; D is perhaps TRBD1 (5 bases). Trimming took 0 bases from V and 6 from J, leaving 15 bases between them. The CDR3 contains 16 residues. Germline-derived CDR1 and CDR2 are WNHNN and SYGVQD (reference sequence).

A note on this clone: This sample also contains other DNA sequences that code for the same CDR3. The chain's CDR3 is CASSEGLAGGQETQYF. CDR3 nucleotides: TGTGCCAGCAGTGAAGGTCTAGCGGGAGGACAAGAGACCCAGTACTTC. This chain joins TRBV2 and TRBJ2-5; 11 bases match TRBD2. The length of the CDR3 is 16 residues. Germline V gives CDR1 SNHLY, CDR2 FYNNEI. Trimming removed 1 base from V and 2 bases from J; junction bases left unmatched: 3.

V usage is TRBV2 and J usage is TRBJ1-2; the D gene is possibly TRBD1 (6 bases). V shed 2 bases and J shed 7 bases, with 14 bases lying between them. This CDR3 spans 14 amino acids. The germline CDR1 and CDR2 sequences are SNHLY and FYNNEI. For the CDR3, the DNA is TGTGCCAGCAGTGAAAGGTGGGGGGCGCTTGGCTACACCTTC. It specifies CASSERWGALGYTF.

The chain joins TRBV6-1 to TRBJ1-5; D possibly corresponds to TRBD1 (5 bases). V gave up 4 bases and J gave up 2 bases, with 12 bases separating them. There are 15 residues in the CDR3. CDR1 and CDR2 from the germline V gene are MNHNS and SASEGT. The CDR3 protein is CASSGQPEGNQPQHF. Written as DNA, the CDR3 is TGTGCCAGCAGTGGACAGCCCGAAGGCAATCAGCCCCAGCATTTT.

The V call is TRBV7-9, the J call TRBJ2-7; D uncertain. Trimming removed 3 bases from V and 5 bases from J, with 14 bases in between. Germline CDR1 and CDR2: SEHNR and FQNEAQ (reference sequence). The CDR3 is 14 amino acids. The CDR3 region has the DNA TGTGCCAGCAGCTTTTCAGTCCTCTCTAACGAGCAGTACTTC. It encodes CASSFSVLSNEQYF.

This clone was counted only a few times. The rearrangement uses TRBV4-1 and TRBJ1-5, with D uncertain. V lost 0 bases and J lost 4, with 4 bases in between. Looked up from germline, CDR1 is MGHRA and CDR2 is YSYEKL. The length of the CDR3 is 13 residues. The CDR3 coding sequence is TGCGCCAGCAGCCAAGATTGGAATCAGCCCCAGCATTTT. It is translated as CASSQDWNQPQHF.

The V gene is TRBV5-4, the J gene TRBJ1-4; no clear D. With 2 bases removed from V and 7 bases from J, the gap between germline ends came to 9 bases. CDR3 length: 13 amino acids. The V gene's germline CDR1 is SGHNT and CDR2 YYREEE (reference sequence). CDR3 DNA: TGTGCCAGCAGCTTAGGCGGTCGTGAAAAACTGTTTTTT. Protein product: CASSLGGREKLFF.

This clone was detected only once. The chain links TRBV7-2 to TRBJ2-3, with 9 positions matching TRBD1. The CDR3 is 14 amino acids. Germline V gives CDR1 SGHTA, CDR2 FQGNSA. With V trimmed by 5 bases and J by 2 bases, 2 bases remained unmatched. The DNA of the CDR3 is TGTGCCAGCAGCCGGACAGGGGCCACAGATACGCAGTATTTT. Translating it yields CASSRTGATDTQYF.

The chain is built from TRBV2 and TRBJ1-2; D unclear. Germline values: CDR1 SNHLY, CDR2 FYNNEI. V gave up 5 bases and J gave up 4 bases, with 5 bases separating them. The CDR3 is 11 residues long. The CDR3 reads CASSTLYGYTF. In DNA, the CDR3 is TGTGCCAGCAGTACCCTCTATGGCTACACCTTC.

The chain is built from TRBV2 and TRBJ1-3; D unclear. CDR1 is SNHLY, CDR2 FYNNEI, per germline. V was clipped by 3 bases and J by 0 bases, with 9 bases between them. The CDR3 sequence is 15 residues long. CDR3 amino acids: CASSEIRASGNTIYF. CDR3 DNA sequence: TGTGCCAGCAGTGAGATTAGGGCCTCTGGAAACACCATATATTTT.

The chain links TRBV28 to TRBJ1-2, with 9 bases identical to TRBD1. V lost 6 bases, J lost 4 bases, and 12 bases stayed unmatched. The CDR3 loop spans 16 amino acids. Germline loops: CDR1 MDHEN, CDR2 SYDVKM. This chain's CDR3 is CASRLQGAPSTYGYTF. CDR3 sequence (DNA): TGTGCCAGCAGACTACAGGGGGCCCCTTCCACCTATGGCTACACCTTC.

The genes are TRBV5-1 and TRBJ2-3; TRBD2 aligns across 7 bases. The germline V gene encodes CDR1 SGHRS and CDR2 YFSETQ. The length of the CDR3 is 15 residues. Trimming cost V 4 bases and J 0 bases; bases outside gene matches: 5. CDR3 nucleotides: TGCGCCAGCAGCGGGAGCGGGACTAGCACAGATACGCAGTATTTT. This encodes CASSGSGTSTDTQYF. The full variable domain, completed using reference TRBV5-1 and TRBJ2-3, is KAGVTQTPRYLIKTRGQQVTLSCSPISGHRSVSWYQQTPGQGLQFLFEYFSETQRNKGNFPGRFSGRQFSNSRSEMNVSTLELGDSALYLCASSGSGTSTDTQYFGPGTRLTVL.

The V gene is TRBV5-1, the J gene TRBJ2-3; 8 bases agree with TRBD2. The length of the CDR3 is 15 residues. V gave up 1 base and J gave up 5 bases; unmatched junction bases: 6. The germline gives CDR1 SGHRS, CDR2 YFSETQ. The chain's CDR3 is CASSLSGGQGDTQYF. The DNA of the CDR3 is TGCGCCAGCAGCTTGTCGGGGGGGCAAGGAGATACGCAGTATTTT.

V gene TRBV7-3 combines with J gene TRBJ2-2, with D perhaps TRBD1 (6 bases). CDR3 length: 17 residues. Germline V lookup: CDR1 SGHTA, CDR2 FQGTGA. V was trimmed by 5 bases and J by 0 bases, leaving 16 bases between them. The CDR3 region is CASSPRTDSANTGELFF. In nucleotides, the CDR3 is TGTGCCAGCAGCCCTCGGACAGATTCTGCGAACACCGGGGAGCTGTTTTTT. The entire variable domain, with the rest obtained from reference TRBV7-3 and TRBJ2-2, is as follows: GAGVSQTPSNKVTEKGKYVELRCDPISGHTALYWYRQSLGQGPEFLIYFQGTGAADDSGLPNDRFFAVRPEGSVSTLKIQRTERGDSAVYLCASSPRTDSANTGELFFGEGSRLTVL.

Concerning this clone: This sample also contains other DNA sequences that code for the same CDR3. V gene TRBV5-1 combines with J gene TRBJ2-3, with 12 bases fitting TRBD1. This CDR3 is 16 amino acids long. Germline lookup yields CDR1 SGHRS and CDR2 YFSETQ. With V trimmed by 3 bases and J by 1 base, 3 bases remained unmatched. CDR3 in amino acids: CASSSGTGGGTDTQYF. The CDR3 DNA reads as TGCGCCAGCAGCTCCGGGACAGGGGGCGGCACAGATACGCAGTATTTT. Supplemented by reference TRBV5-1 and TRBJ2-3, the full variable domain reads KAGVTQTPRYLIKTRGQQVTLSCSPISGHRSVSWYQQTPGQGLQFLFEYFSETQRNKGNFPGRFSGRQFSNSRSEMNVSTLELGDSALYLCASSSGTGGGTDTQYFGPGTRLTVL.

V and J are TRBV5-1 and TRBJ2-1; 9 nucleotides match TRBD2. The length of the CDR3 is 15 residues. Trimming took 0 bases from V and 5 from J; bases not matched to a gene: 3. In germline, CDR1 is SGHRS, CDR2 YFSETQ. CDR3 loop: CASSLVASGDNEQFF. The CDR3 DNA sequence: TGCGCCAGCAGCTTGGTGGCTAGCGGGGACAATGAGCAGTTCTTC. Full variable domain (outside the CDR3, taken from reference TRBV5-1 and TRBJ2-1): KAGVTQTPRYLIKTRGQQVTLSCSPISGHRSVSWYQQTPGQGLQFLFEYFSETQRNKGNFPGRFSGRQFSNSRSEMNVSTLELGDSALYLCASSLVASGDNEQFFGPGTRLTVL.

V usage is TRBV5-1 and J usage is TRBJ1-1, with 7 bases aligning to TRBD1. The CDR3 has 14 residues. Trimming cost V 0 bases and J 7 bases; bases outside gene matches: 6. Germline CDR1 and CDR2: SGHRS and YFSETQ. The DNA for the CDR3 is TGCGCCAGCAGCTTGGGAGGGACAGATCTTGAAGCTTTCTTT. Its translation is CASSLGGTDLEAFF.

V gene TRBV5-4 combines with J gene TRBJ1-2; D is unclear. There are 14 residues in the CDR3. Germline CDR1 SGHNT, CDR2 YYREEE (reference sequence). Trimming pared 4 bases from V and 1 base from J, leaving 11 bases between. DNA of the CDR3: TGTGCCAGCAGCGCGGACGGAGGTAACTATGGCTACACCTTC. Translating it yields CASSADGGNYGYTF.

As to this clone: This sample also contains other DNA sequences that code for the same CDR3. The chain combines TRBV28 with TRBJ2-2; possible D gene TRBD1, 6 bases. Trimming took off 3 bases at V and 1 base at J, with 9 bases between the two ends. CDR1 is MDHEN, CDR2 SYDVKM, per germline. The CDR3 consists of 15 residues. The CDR3, as DNA: TGTGCCAGCAGTTTTGGGGGCCTGAACACCGGGGAGCTGTTTTTT. Protein sequence: CASSFGGLNTGELFF.

The CDR3 DNA reads as TGTGCCAGCAGTGGGACTAGCAATCAGCCCCAGCATTTT. Its translation is CASSGTSNQPQHF. This chain links TRBV27 with TRBJ1-5, with TRBD1 as a possible D gene (5 bases). Trimming took off 5 bases at V and 0 bases at J, with 5 bases between the two ends. This CDR3 spans 13 amino acids. Germline loops: CDR1 MNHEY, CDR2 SMNVEV (reference sequence).

The V gene is TRBV5-1, the J gene TRBJ2-7, with a possible D match to TRBD1 (6 bases). Trimming took off 1 base at V and 5 bases at J, with 16 bases between the two ends. The germline V gene has CDR1 SGHRS and CDR2 YFSETQ. This CDR3 spans 15 amino acids. The DNA of the CDR3 is TGCGCCAGCAGCTTGTCCACAGGGAGTATCCACGAGCAGTACTTC. The encoded protein is CASSLSTGSIHEQYF. The full variable domain, rest sourced from reference TRBV5-1 and TRBJ2-7, is KAGVTQTPRYLIKTRGQQVTLSCSPISGHRSVSWYQQTPGQGLQFLFEYFSETQRNKGNFPGRFSGRQFSNSRSEMNVSTLELGDSALYLCASSLSTGSIHEQYFGPGTRLTVT.

The genes are TRBV9 and TRBJ2-3; D is uncertain. V lost 0 bases and J lost 4, with 6 bases in between. The CDR3 loop spans 13 amino acids. CDR1 SGDLS and CDR2 YYNGEE come from the germline V gene. CDR3 sequence: CASSVVGSDTQYF. CDR3 coding DNA: TGTGCCAGCAGCGTAGTAGGGTCAGATACGCAGTATTTT.

The chain has TRBV18 and TRBJ2-3; 7 positions agree with TRBD1. Losses at the gene ends were 6 bases for V and 5 bases for J; bases not matched to a gene: 8. The CDR3 contains 14 residues. Germline CDR1 reads KGHSH; CDR2 reads LQKENI. CDR3 DNA sequence: TGTGCCAGCTCCCTACAGGGGTTGGGAGATACGCAGTATTTT. Translation: CASSLQGLGDTQYF.

DNA of the CDR3: TGCGCCAGCAGTGAGTCAGTTCTCAGCGAAGTGACCAATGAGCAGTTCTTC. Its protein product is CASSESVLSEVTNEQFF. J is TRBJ2-1 and V is TRBV10-1; no firm D call. The CDR3 totals 17 residues. Trimming left V 0 bases short and J 6 bases short, with 18 bases between. Germline CDR1 reads WNHNN; CDR2 reads SYGVQD (reference sequence).

V is TRBV20-1 and J is TRBJ2-7; perhaps D is TRBD1 or TRBD2 (5 bases each). Germline CDR1 reads DFQATT; CDR2 reads SNEGSKA (reference sequence). The CDR3 covers 11 residues. V gave up 6 bases and J gave up 6 bases, with 12 bases separating them. Here the CDR3 DNA reads TGCAGTGCCAACGTCGGGGCCGAGCAGTACTTC. Encoded protein: CSANVGAEQYF.

This sequence joins TRBV6-1 and TRBJ1-4; the D is unclear. Germline V gene sequence: CDR1 MNHNS, CDR2 SASEGT. The ends were cut back, 4 bases at V and 3 bases at J, with 12 bases in the middle. CDR3 size: 15 residues. CDR3 sequence reads: CASSVVRQPNEKLFF. DNA for the CDR3: TGTGCCAGCAGTGTCGTCAGGCAGCCTAATGAAAAACTGTTTTTT.

The rearrangement links TRBV6-1 to TRBJ2-1, with 9 bases fitting TRBD1. Germline CDR1 MNHNS, CDR2 SASEGT. The CDR3 consists of 16 residues. The V segment lost 4 bases and the J segment 0 bases; nucleotides outside the gene matches: 4. CDR3 sequence: CASSVKGQGSYNEQFF. The CDR3 DNA is TGTGCCAGCAGTGTAAAGGGACAGGGCTCCTACAATGAGCAGTTCTTC.

This chain joins TRBV2 and TRBJ1-4, with 7 bases that match TRBD1. The CDR3 is made up of 14 amino acids. The germline V gene has CDR1 SNHLY and CDR2 FYNNEI. Germline trimming cut 6 bases from V and 8 bases from J; bases unmatched to any gene: 9. The CDR3 DNA reads as TGTGCCAGCAGAGGACAGGTCTTGGGCGAAAAACTGTTTTTT. This gives the protein CASRGQVLGEKLFF.

This sequence joins TRBV29-1 and TRBJ1-2; 8 nucleotides line up with TRBD1. Germline V gene lookup returns CDR1 SQVTM and CDR2 ANQGSEA. The CDR3 has 13 residues. J was trimmed by 0 bases and V by 5 bases; bases with no gene match: 2. The CDR3 DNA follows: TGCAGCGTTACAGGGGGACCTAACTATGGCTACACCTTC. This translates into CSVTGGPNYGYTF.